The 18 T cell receptor beta chains below all came from one sample that was sequenced in a study of post-analysis software for immune sequencing data. Findings and caveats of the study: There were four or five TRBV segments more frequent in patients than controls, and TRBV5-6, TRBV5-1 and TRBV20-1 were among them.

Presence of unique molecular identifiers characterized the TCR beta cDNA libraries. Each CDR3 protein gets one entry after TCRdb re-called the PCR reads with MiXCR. Of over 700,000 distinct CDR3 sequences in the sample, around 27% were seen once. The antigens of these receptors remain unknown. Source material: blood. The receptors were gathered from a girl aged 5 to 17 with multiple sclerosis.

V usage is TRBV3-1 and J usage is TRBJ2-5; no definite D call. Near its end, the DNA agrees better with TRBJ2-7, so the J call may be wrong. The germline V gene encodes CDR1 LGHDT and CDR2 YNNKEL (reference sequence). This CDR3 has 14 residues. The CDR3 DNA follows: TGTGCCAGCAGCCAAATTTTTCGGATCTACGAGCAGTACTTC. Protein: CASSQIFRIYEQYF.

This clonotype was counted only a few times. This CDR3 is CSARGRLAGSTPNEQYF. In DNA, the CDR3 is TGCAGTGCTAGGGGTCGACTAGCGGGATCGACCCCGAATGAGCAGTACTTC. The chain combines TRBV20-1 with TRBJ2-7, with 11 bases identical to TRBD2. This CDR3 spans 17 amino acids. Germline V lookup: CDR1 DFQATT, CDR2 SNEGSKA (reference sequence). Losses at the gene ends were 3 bases for V and 7 bases for J; bases not matched to a gene: 17.

This clonotype came up a few times. The V and J genes are TRBV28 and TRBJ2-3; 8 bases are shared with TRBD1. This CDR3 region has 14 residues. Trimming cost V 8 bases and J 2 bases; bases outside gene matches: 6. Germline CDR1 and CDR2: MDHEN and SYDVKM. The DNA of the CDR3 is TGTGCCAGCGAGGGGACAGGCGACACAGATACGCAGTATTTT. Residues: CASEGTGDTDTQYF.

In this sample, this clonotype turned up a few times. The chain couples TRBV20-1 to TRBJ2-7; no clear D. The CDR3 has 13 amino acids. Trimming removed 1 base at V and 0 bases at J, with 7 bases between. CDR1 DFQATT and CDR2 SNEGSKA come from the germline V gene (reference sequence). DNA for the CDR3: TGCAGTGCTAGAGGTAGTCGCTCCTACGAGCAGTACTTC. Encoded protein: CSARGSRSYEQYF.

In its sample, this clonotype was seen a few times. Given a much more abundant clone one base away, this may be a read error. CDR3 region: CASSWGPSGETQYF. The CDR3, as DNA: TGCGCCAGCAGCTGGGGCCCGTCGGGGGAGACCCAGTACTTC. This rearrangement joins TRBV5-1 to TRBJ2-5; D assignment may be TRBD1 or TRBD2 (5 bases each). Germline V CDR1 and CDR2: SGHRS, YFSETQ. The V end lost 3 bases, the J end lost 5 bases, and 14 bases lay between the germline ends. This CDR3 region has 14 residues.

This clonotype appeared a few times. The chain uses TRBV12-5 and TRBJ2-5, with 11 bases that match TRBD1. V was pared by 6 bases and J by 4 bases, with 7 bases of the junction left unmatched. The CDR3 covers 15 residues. The germline V gene encodes CDR1 LGHNT and CDR2 FRNRAP. CDR3 nucleotides: TGTGCTAGTGGCTCAGGACAGGGGGCTGGAGAGACCCAGTACTTC. Its translation: CASGSGQGAGETQYF. The full variable domain, rest sourced from reference TRBV12-5 and TRBJ2-5, is DARVTQTPRHKVTEMGQEVTMRCQPILGHNTVFWYRQTMMQGLELLAYFRNRAPLDDSGMPKDRFSAEMPDATLATLKIQPSEPRDSAVYFCASGSGQGAGETQYFGPGTRLLVL.

The chain employs TRBV12-3 or TRBV12-4 and TRBJ1-2; TRBD1 matches at 8 bases. CDR3 size: 15 residues. Trimming cost V 5 bases and J 1 base; bases outside gene matches: 6. The CDR3 sequence: CASSLSGQVNYGYTF. The DNA of the CDR3 is TGTGCCAGCAGTCTCTCGGGACAGGTTAACTATGGCTACACCTTC.

This sequence joins TRBV5-5 and TRBJ2-5, with a weak D call TRBD2 (5 bases). Germline values: CDR1 SGHKS, CDR2 YYEKEE (reference sequence). CDR3 length: 14 amino acids. V shed 2 bases and J shed 0 bases, with 8 bases lying between them. CDR3 amino acids: CASSLAANQETQYF. The CDR3 DNA reads as TGTGCCAGCAGCTTAGCGGCGAACCAAGAGACCCAGTACTTC.

This clonotype appeared many times. The chain joins TRBV6-5 to TRBJ2-3; D is uncertain. The CDR3 runs 11 residues. Germline V gene data show CDR1 as MNHEY and CDR2 as SVGAGI. Trimming cost V 6 bases and J 4 bases, with 5 bases left between them. CDR3 DNA: TGTGCCAGCAGATTGGCAGATACGCAGTATTTT. It codes for CASRLADTQYF.

In its sample, this clonotype was seen a few times. The V gene is TRBV7-9, the J gene TRBJ2-3, with D perhaps TRBD2 (5 bases). Germline V gene sequence: CDR1 SEHNR, CDR2 FQNEAQ (reference sequence). V was cut by 5 bases and J by 4 bases, with 16 bases left in between. The CDR3 loop spans 15 amino acids. For the CDR3, the DNA is TGTGCCAGCAGCCCCCCGGGAAGCGTCCCAGATACGCAGTATTTT. This sequence encodes CASSPPGSVPDTQYF.

There are a few counts of this clonotype. The chain combines TRBV20-1 with TRBJ1-5, with a weak D call TRBD1 (5 bases). The V gene lost 3 bases and the J gene lost 9 bases, with 15 bases spanning the gap. Germline V gives CDR1 DFQATT, CDR2 SNEGSKA (reference sequence). The CDR3 length is 13 residues. CDR3 sequence (DNA): TGCAGTGCTAGTTCCGCAGGGCTCGGGCCCCAGCATTTT. Translating gives CSASSAGLGPQHF.

This clonotype was picked up a small number of times. The chain has TRBV5-1 and TRBJ2-4; D is perhaps TRBD2 (6 bases). This CDR3 spans 16 amino acids. Germline CDR1 reads SGHRS; CDR2 reads YFSETQ. V was shortened by 1 base and J by 3 bases, with 14 bases between the two germline ends. The CDR3 sequence is CASSLRASEGKNIQYF. CDR3 coding DNA: TGCGCCAGCAGCTTGAGAGCTAGCGAAGGCAAAAACATTCAGTACTTC.

The V and J genes are TRBV27 and TRBJ1-2; D perhaps matches TRBD1 (6 bases). The CDR3 consists of 14 residues. The germline gives CDR1 MNHEY, CDR2 SMNVEV (reference sequence). The V end lost 8 bases, the J end lost 1 base, and 14 bases lay between the germline ends. The chain's CDR3 is CASGRGGLNYGYTF. DNA for the CDR3: TGTGCCAGCGGCCGAGGGGGACTTAACTATGGCTACACCTTC.

Only a few counts were recorded for this clonotype. V and J are TRBV12-5 and TRBJ1-1; D possibly corresponds to TRBD1 (6 bases). Trimming pared 5 bases from V and 9 bases from J, leaving 13 bases between. There are 12 residues in the CDR3. In germline, CDR1 is LGHNT, CDR2 FRNRAP. CDR3 amino acids: CASGVTGGQAFF. The CDR3 DNA is TGTGCTAGTGGTGTAACCGGGGGCCAAGCTTTCTTT.

There are a few counts of this clonotype. The V call is TRBV11-2, the J call TRBJ2-3; 7 bases agree with TRBD2. Germline-derived CDR1 and CDR2 are SGHAT and FQNNGV. The CDR3 runs 18 residues. The V gene end was trimmed by 5 bases and the J gene end by 6 bases; junction bases not matched to a gene: 20. DNA for the CDR3: TGTGCCAGCAGCCCCACGTGGGCTAGCGGTAAGGGGCCGGATACGCAGTATTTT. Translation gives CASSPTWASGKGPDTQYF.

J is TRBJ1-1 and V is TRBV5-5; tentatively, D is TRBD1 (5 bases). Deletions cut 0 bases from V and 0 bases from J, with 15 bases between. The length of the CDR3 is 17 residues. Germline loops: CDR1 SGHKS, CDR2 YYEKEE (reference sequence). The CDR3 is CASSLVTGGTLNTEAFF. The DNA for the CDR3 is TGTGCCAGCAGCTTGGTAACAGGCGGAACCTTGAACACTGAAGCTTTCTTT. Together with reference TRBV5-5 and TRBJ1-1, the CDR3 gives the full variable domain: DAGVTQSPTHLIKTRGQQVTLRCSPISGHKSVSWYQQVLGQGPQFIFQYYEKEERGRGNFPDRFSARQFPNYSSELNVNALLLGDSALYLCASSLVTGGTLNTEAFFGQGTRLTVV.

The genes are TRBV5-6 and TRBJ1-5; the match to TRBD1 covers 8 bases. The CDR3 runs 19 residues. Germline V gene data show CDR1 as SGHDT and CDR2 as YYEEEE. The trim removed 2 bases at V and 7 bases at J, leaving 20 bases unmatched. The CDR3 here is CASSFTGGTGTGLAQPQHF. Written as DNA, the CDR3 is TGTGCCAGCAGCTTTACCGGAGGGACCGGGACAGGCCTTGCACAGCCCCAGCATTTT.

This clonotype was seen a few times. The chain employs TRBV28 and TRBJ2-3; D remains unclear. Trimming shortened V by 6 bases and J by 1 base, and 14 bases separated the two germline ends. From germline, CDR1 is MDHEN and CDR2 SYDVKM. The CDR3 extends over 15 amino acids. The CDR3 DNA reads as TGTGCCAGCAGCACACCATGGCAGGGCACAGATACGCAGTATTTT. Its protein is CASSTPWQGTDTQYF.